This T cell receptor beta chain was sequenced in a study of T cell responses to AZD1222 COVID-19 vaccine. Findings and caveats of the study: Only five to seven AZD1222 recipients tested seropositive at baseline.

Regarding this clone: Its antigen is currently unknown.

Repertoires were generated with immunoSEQ multiplex PCR, while TCRdb's copy carries only in-frame clones and drops some. The table has more than 75,000 clones, about 89% seen once. This CDR3 comprises 14 residues. Trimming removed 0 bases at V and 9 bases at J, with 13 bases between. Looked up from germline, CDR1 is SGDLS and CDR2 is YYNGEE. The chain joins TRBV9 to TRBJ1-5; possible D gene TRBD1, 5 bases. The material was peripheral blood, obtained on day 0 of AZD1222 vaccination. The receptor was isolated from an adult in good health. CDR3 amino acids: CASSVARDGRPQHF. DNA for the CDR3: TGTGCCAGCAGCGTAGCTAGGGACGGTCGGCCCCAGCATTTT.